This T cell receptor beta chain comes out of a study of T cells after yellow fever vaccination. Study results and limitations: The CD4 and CD8 compartments had a small share of their clonotypes in common. Detected again after the booster were most primary-vaccination clones, at about 96% CD4 and nearly 90% CD8. Weaker, the secondary response had a peak occurring faster, on day 5 versus 15.

This clonotype is labeled large. The study made its TCR cDNA through 5'RACE template switching. That step introduced a universal primer site along with UMIs. TCRdb processed the 5' RACE reads anew with MiXCR; each CDR3 protein has one entry. The sample consists of roughly 1,300 distinct CDR3 sequences, roughly 56% of them appearing once. The CDR3 sequence is 17 residues long. Germline V lookup: CDR1 MNHEY, CDR2 SVGEGT. V was trimmed by 0 bases and J by 0 bases, leaving 15 bases between them. The TCR was taken from a man between 18 and 35 years old who received the YFV17D yellow fever vaccine. The rearrangement links TRBV6-2 or TRBV6-3 to TRBJ2-7, with D perhaps matching TRBD2 (6 bases). Here the sequenced sample was PBMCs, either bulk or a sorted T-cell subset (CD4+, CD8+, memory, or dextramer-sorted; not recorded which), taken on the day of the yellow fever booster vaccination. CDR3 sequence reads: CASSYSVERGLSYEQYF. CDR3 DNA: TGTGCCAGCAGTTACTCGGTGGAAAGGGGACTCTCCTACGAGCAGTACTTC.